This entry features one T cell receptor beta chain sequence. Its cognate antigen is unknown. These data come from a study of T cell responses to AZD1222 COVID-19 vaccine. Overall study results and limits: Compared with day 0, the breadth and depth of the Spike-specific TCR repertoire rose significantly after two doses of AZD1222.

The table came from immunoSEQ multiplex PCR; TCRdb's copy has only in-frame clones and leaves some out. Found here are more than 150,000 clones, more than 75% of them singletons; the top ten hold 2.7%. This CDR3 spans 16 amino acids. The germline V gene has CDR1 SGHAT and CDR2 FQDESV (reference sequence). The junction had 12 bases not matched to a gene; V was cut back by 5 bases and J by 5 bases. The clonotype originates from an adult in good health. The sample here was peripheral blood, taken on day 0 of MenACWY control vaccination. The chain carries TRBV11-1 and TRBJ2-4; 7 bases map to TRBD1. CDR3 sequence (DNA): TGTGCCAGCAGCCTAGAAAGAGACAGGGCCCAAAACATTCAGTACTTC. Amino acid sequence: CASSLERDRAQNIQYF.